This passage covers 8 T cell receptor beta chains from one sample sequenced in a study of cytomegalovirus exposure and HLA in healthy donors. PCR was performed using 60 Vbeta and 13 Jbeta primers. The method was immunoSEQ multiplex PCR; TCRdb's version includes in-frame clones alone and lacks a portion of them. In the table there are 130,000 to 150,000 clones, roughly 77% of which are singletons. Sequenced input: PBMCs. Source of these receptors: a female donor in good health and CMV-seronegative.

V is TRBV19 and J is TRBJ2-3, with D unresolved. V lost 3 bases to trimming and J lost 6 bases, with 4 bases between them. CDR1 is LNHDA, CDR2 SQIVND, per germline (reference sequence). The length of the CDR3 is 11 residues. The CDR3 loop is CASSIQDTQYF. CDR3 sequence (DNA): TGTGCCAGTAGTATCCAGGATACGCAGTATTTT.

The chain uses TRBV5-1 and TRBJ2-1, with D perhaps matching TRBD1 (6 bases). Trimming took 9 bases from V and 10 from J, leaving 17 bases between them. Germline V gene lookup returns CDR1 SGHRS and CDR2 YFSETQ. The CDR3 has 12 amino acids. The CDR3 DNA reads TGCGCCACCCAACAGGGTACCGGCGAGCAGTTCTTC. Translation: CATQQGTGEQFF.

This chain joins TRBV2 and TRBJ2-5, with D uncertain. V was trimmed by 8 bases and J by 5 bases, leaving 12 bases between them. CDR3 length: 12 residues. Looked up from germline, CDR1 is SNHLY and CDR2 is FYNNEI. CDR3 nucleotides: TGTGCCAGCCCCCGATCCGGGGAGACCCAGTACTTC. This encodes CASPRSGETQYF.

V gene TRBV7-2 combines with J gene TRBJ1-1; perhaps TRBD1 as D (6 bases). The CDR3 extends over 13 amino acids. Germline V lookup: CDR1 SGHTA, CDR2 FQGNSA. V was clipped by 5 bases and J by 3 bases, with 10 bases between them. CDR3 in DNA: TGTGCCAGCAGCCCAGGGGTTTACACTGAAGCTTTCTTT. This gives the protein CASSPGVYTEAFF. Full variable domain (remainder filled in from reference TRBV7-2 and TRBJ1-1): GAGVSQSPSNKVTEKGKDVELRCDPISGHTALYWYRQSLGQGLEFLIYFQGNSAPDKSGLPSDRFSAERTGGSVSTLTIQRTQQEDSAVYLCASSPGVYTEAFFGQGTRLTVV.

This clone has a single count. This chain connects TRBV9 to TRBJ2-2; TRBD2 agrees at 11 bases. Trimming at V came to 4 bases and at J to 7 bases, leaving 3 bases not matched to a gene. CDR3 length: 14 residues. Germline V lookup: CDR1 SGDLS, CDR2 YYNGEE. As DNA, the CDR3 is TGTGCCAGCAGCTCTGGGACTAGCGGCGGGGAGCTGTTTTTT. It specifies CASSSGTSGGELFF.

Here the CDR3 reads CASSPPDRGRTEAFF. The CDR3 DNA sequence: TGTGCCAGCAGTCCCCCGGACAGGGGGAGGACTGAAGCTTTCTTT. This chain links TRBV28 with TRBJ1-1; 10 positions agree with TRBD1. The CDR3 sequence is 15 residues long. Germline V gene lookup returns CDR1 MDHEN and CDR2 SYDVKM. V was pared by 5 bases and J by 5 bases, with 8 bases of the junction left unmatched. The whole variable domain, filled in from reference TRBV28 and TRBJ1-1, reads DVKVTQSSRYLVKRTGEKVFLECVQDMDHENMFWYRQDPGLGLRLIYFSYDVKMKEKGDIPEGYSVSREKKERFSLILESASTNQTSMYLCASSPPDRGRTEAFFGQGTRLTVV.

The V and J genes are TRBV6-1 and TRBJ2-5, with D perhaps TRBD1 (6 bases). The ends were cut back, 6 bases at V and 2 bases at J, with 16 bases in the middle. The CDR3 covers 15 residues. Looked up from germline, CDR1 is MNHNS and CDR2 is SASEGT. The DNA for the CDR3 is TGTGCCAGCAGGCCGGAGCAGGGGTGGCAAGAGACCCAGTACTTC. Protein: CASRPEQGWQETQYF.

This clone was detected once. The chain links TRBV11-3 to TRBJ1-2; 7 nucleotides align to TRBD1. The germline V gene has CDR1 SGHNT and CDR2 YENEEA. V lost 5 bases, J lost 3 bases, and 3 bases stayed unmatched. This CDR3 has 13 residues. As DNA, the CDR3 is TGTGCCAGCAGCGTAGGGGGCTACTATGGCTACACCTTC. Translating it yields CASSVGGYYGYTF.